The rows below give T cell receptor beta chains drawn from one sample of a study of blood T cell repertoires in COVID-19. The data were produced by immunoSEQ multiplex PCR, yet TCRdb's version contains in-frame clones alone and is incomplete. Among 65,000 to 90,000 clones listed, around 80% were seen once. The specimen was peripheral blood. These receptors were obtained from a man at least 80 years old with active or convalescent COVID-19. Each CDR3 is given with its conserved first and last residue. The D gene is left open where the match is weak. Rows may omit the clone size; those that give it use once, few, many or a size class.

V gene: TRBV6-6
clone size: .
J gene: TRBJ2-7
D gene: .
CDR3 protein: CASSNLKRSSYEQYF

V gene: TRBV12-3/TRBV12-4
clone size: .
J gene: TRBJ1-2
D gene: .
CDR3 protein: CASSYQGYYGYTF

V gene: TRBV7-9
clone size: .
J gene: TRBJ2-5
D gene: TRBD1
CDR3 protein: CASSFNRGAETQYF

V gene: TRBV5-1
clone size: .
J gene: TRBJ2-3
D gene: TRBD2
CDR3 protein: CASSSTGLAGGPLDTQYF

V gene: TRBV18
clone size: .
J gene: TRBJ2-3
D gene: TRBD2
CDR3 protein: CASSPGLAGDSDTQYF

V gene: TRBV18
clone size: .
J gene: TRBJ2-6
D gene: .
CDR3 protein: CASAPDRRASGANVLTF

V gene: TRBV4-2
clone size: .
J gene: TRBJ2-3
D gene: TRBD2
CDR3 protein: CASSQGGTSAGTDTQYF

V gene: TRBV11-2
clone size: .
J gene: TRBJ2-2
D gene: .
CDR3 protein: CASSFSGVGTGELFF

V gene: TRBV19
clone size: .
J gene: TRBJ1-6
D gene: .
CDR3 protein: CASSLKLNSPLHF

V gene: TRBV4-2
clone size: .
J gene: TRBJ1-2
D gene: .
CDR3 protein: CASSRLHLENYGYTF

V gene: TRBV12-5
clone size: once
J gene: TRBJ2-1
D gene: TRBD2
CDR3 protein: CASGLGTSGGYNEQFF

V gene: TRBV7-2
clone size: few
J gene: TRBJ1-5
D gene: .
CDR3 protein: CASSLLYNNQPQHF

V gene: TRBV9
clone size: few
J gene: TRBJ2-1
D gene: .
CDR3 protein: CASSVGASSYNEQFF

V gene: TRBV2
clone size: once
J gene: TRBJ1-6
D gene: TRBD1
CDR3 protein: CASRVGTAAGSPLHF

V gene: TRBV7-2
clone size: .
J gene: TRBJ2-4
D gene: TRBD2
CDR3 protein: CASSPAGTSGYKNIQYF

V gene: TRBV7-8
clone size: once
J gene: TRBJ2-2
D gene: TRBD2
CDR3 protein: CASSLLAGGTYTGELFF

V gene: TRBV9
clone size: once
J gene: TRBJ2-1
D gene: .
CDR3 protein: CASSVVGSGRNEQFF

V gene: TRBV20-1
clone size: .
J gene: TRBJ1-4
D gene: .
CDR3 protein: CSASQGWTNEKLFF

V gene: TRBV3-1/TRBV3-2
clone size: .
J gene: TRBJ2-3
D gene: TRBD2
CDR3 protein: CASSQVPSGRLADTQYF

V gene: TRBV27
clone size: .
J gene: TRBJ2-1
D gene: TRBD2
CDR3 protein: CASRLRSTSGGVGYEQFF

V gene: TRBV7-2
clone size: .
J gene: TRBJ1-2
D gene: .
CDR3 protein: CASSSTQNYGYTF

V gene: TRBV7-9
clone size: .
J gene: TRBJ1-1
D gene: .
CDR3 protein: CASSLTGSAEAFF

V gene: TRBV11-2
clone size: .
J gene: TRBJ1-5
D gene: TRBD1
CDR3 protein: CASSGGGRGLGSNQPQHF

V gene: TRBV30
clone size: .
J gene: TRBJ1-5
D gene: .
CDR3 protein: CAWSVGGGKWDQPQHF

V gene: TRBV5-1
clone size: .
J gene: TRBJ1-4
D gene: .
CDR3 protein: CASSDRATNEKLFF

V gene: TRBV6-5
clone size: .
J gene: TRBJ1-1
D gene: .
CDR3 protein: CAAQDGNTEAFF

V gene: TRBV2
clone size: .
J gene: TRBJ2-1
D gene: TRBD2
CDR3 protein: CASSIWTSGYNEQFF

V gene: TRBV5-1
clone size: .
J gene: TRBJ1-2
D gene: TRBD1
CDR3 protein: CASSAGQNYGYTF

V gene: TRBV7-2
clone size: .
J gene: TRBJ1-3
D gene: .
CDR3 protein: CASSMPGSTIYF

V gene: TRBV15
clone size: .
J gene: TRBJ2-2
D gene: TRBD1
CDR3 protein: CATSRDLGQGLNTGELFF

V gene: TRBV28
clone size: few
J gene: TRBJ2-7
D gene: .
CDR3 protein: CASSLSVSFYEQYF

V gene: TRBV4-1
clone size: .
J gene: TRBJ2-7
D gene: .
CDR3 protein: CASSQEEGLSYEQYF

V gene: TRBV20-1
clone size: .
J gene: TRBJ2-5
D gene: .
CDR3 protein: CSANRDNEEYF

V gene: TRBV3-1/TRBV3-2
clone size: .
J gene: TRBJ2-1
D gene: .
CDR3 protein: CASSQVGTSQSYNEQFF

V gene: TRBV30
clone size: .
J gene: TRBJ2-3
D gene: .
CDR3 protein: CAWRWGRGPDTQYF

V gene: TRBV28
clone size: .
J gene: TRBJ2-5
D gene: TRBD2
CDR3 protein: CASSWEGAWGTQYF

V gene: TRBV7-2
clone size: .
J gene: TRBJ2-6
D gene: .
CDR3 protein: CASSSEGANVLTF

V gene: TRBV3-1/TRBV3-2
clone size: .
J gene: TRBJ2-7
D gene: .
CDR3 protein: CASSQGGYYEQYF

V gene: TRBV15
clone size: .
J gene: TRBJ2-7
D gene: .
CDR3 protein: CATSRKRLDEQYF

V gene: TRBV5-4
clone size: .
J gene: TRBJ2-7
D gene: .
CDR3 protein: CASSLEGGPYEQYF

V gene: TRBV10-1
clone size: few
J gene: TRBJ2-1
D gene: .
CDR3 protein: CASSAGYNEQFF

V gene: TRBV6-5
clone size: .
J gene: TRBJ2-1
D gene: .
CDR3 protein: CASSYGLRVNNEQFF

V gene: TRBV6-2/TRBV6-3
clone size: .
J gene: TRBJ2-1
D gene: .
CDR3 protein: CASSATGIGSLEQFF

V gene: TRBV6-2/TRBV6-3
clone size: .
J gene: TRBJ2-7
D gene: .
CDR3 protein: CASSYRGNYEQYF

V gene: TRBV18
clone size: .
J gene: TRBJ1-2
D gene: .
CDR3 protein: CASSPLDSSYGYTF

V gene: TRBV14
clone size: .
J gene: TRBJ1-4
D gene: .
CDR3 protein: CASSQEPGFELFF

V gene: TRBV6-5
clone size: .
J gene: TRBJ2-5
D gene: TRBD1
CDR3 protein: CASSTGEETQYF

V gene: TRBV5-6
clone size: .
J gene: TRBJ2-7
D gene: TRBD2
CDR3 protein: CASNTGGQRIPQQQYF

V gene: TRBV7-9
clone size: .
J gene: TRBJ1-2
D gene: .
CDR3 protein: CASSQQGSYGYTF